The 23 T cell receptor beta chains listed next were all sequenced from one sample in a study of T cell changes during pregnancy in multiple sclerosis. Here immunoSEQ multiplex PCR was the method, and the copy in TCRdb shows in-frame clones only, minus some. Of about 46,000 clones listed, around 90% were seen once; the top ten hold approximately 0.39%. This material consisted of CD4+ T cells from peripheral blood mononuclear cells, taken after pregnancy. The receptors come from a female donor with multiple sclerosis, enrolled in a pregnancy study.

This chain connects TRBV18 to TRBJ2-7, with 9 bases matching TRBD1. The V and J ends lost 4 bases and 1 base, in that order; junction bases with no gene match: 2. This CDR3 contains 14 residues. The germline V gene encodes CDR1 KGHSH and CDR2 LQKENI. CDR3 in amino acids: CASSRDRASYEQYF. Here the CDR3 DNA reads TGTGCCAGCTCACGGGACAGGGCGTCCTACGAGCAGTACTTC.

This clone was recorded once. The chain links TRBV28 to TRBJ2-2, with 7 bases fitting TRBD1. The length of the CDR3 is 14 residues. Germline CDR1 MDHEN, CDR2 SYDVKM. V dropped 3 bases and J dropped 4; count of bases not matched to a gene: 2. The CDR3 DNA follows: TGTGCCAGCAGTTTCCGGACAGGCACCGGGGAGCTGTTTTTT. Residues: CASSFRTGTGELFF.

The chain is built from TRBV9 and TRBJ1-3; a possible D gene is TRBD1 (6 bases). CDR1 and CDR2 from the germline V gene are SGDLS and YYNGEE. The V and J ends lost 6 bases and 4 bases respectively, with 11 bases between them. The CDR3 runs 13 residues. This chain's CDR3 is CASTGVNGNTIYF. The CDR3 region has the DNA TGTGCCAGCACAGGGGTTAACGGAAACACCATATATTTT.

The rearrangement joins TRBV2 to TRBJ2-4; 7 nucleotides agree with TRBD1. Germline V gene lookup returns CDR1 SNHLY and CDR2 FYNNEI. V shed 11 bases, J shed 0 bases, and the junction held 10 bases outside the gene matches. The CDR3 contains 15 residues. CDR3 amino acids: CAGRGTGVAKNIQYF. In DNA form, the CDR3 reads TGTGCCGGAAGGGGTACAGGGGTAGCCAAAAACATTCAGTACTTC.

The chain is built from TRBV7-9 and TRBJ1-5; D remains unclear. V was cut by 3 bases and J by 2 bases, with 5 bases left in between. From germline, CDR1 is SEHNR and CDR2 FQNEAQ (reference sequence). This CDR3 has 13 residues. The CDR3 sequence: CASSFSGNQPQHF. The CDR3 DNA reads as TGTGCCAGCAGCTTTTCGGGCAATCAGCCCCAGCATTTT.

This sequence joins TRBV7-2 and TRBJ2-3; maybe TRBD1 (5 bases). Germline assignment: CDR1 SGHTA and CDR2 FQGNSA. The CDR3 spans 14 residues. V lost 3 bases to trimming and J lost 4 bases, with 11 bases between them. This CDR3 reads CASSFGAGPDTQYF. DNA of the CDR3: TGTGCCAGCAGCTTTGGGGCCGGACCAGATACGCAGTATTTT.

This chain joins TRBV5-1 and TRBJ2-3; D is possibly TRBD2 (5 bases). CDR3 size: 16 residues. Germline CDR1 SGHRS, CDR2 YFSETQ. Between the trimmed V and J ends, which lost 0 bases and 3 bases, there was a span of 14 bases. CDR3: CASSLEPSSRTDTQYF. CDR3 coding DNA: TGCGCCAGCAGCTTGGAACCTAGCTCACGGACAGATACGCAGTATTTT.

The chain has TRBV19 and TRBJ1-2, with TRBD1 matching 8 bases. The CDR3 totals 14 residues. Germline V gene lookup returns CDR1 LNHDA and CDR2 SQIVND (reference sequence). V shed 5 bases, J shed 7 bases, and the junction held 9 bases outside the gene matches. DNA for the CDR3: TGTGCCAGTAGTGTCGGACAGGGAACGGTTGGCTACACCTTC. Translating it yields CASSVGQGTVGYTF.

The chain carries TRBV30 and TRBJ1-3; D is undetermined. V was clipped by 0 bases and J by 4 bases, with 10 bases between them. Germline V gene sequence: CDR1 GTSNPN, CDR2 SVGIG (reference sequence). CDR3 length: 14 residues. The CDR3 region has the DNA TGTGCCTGGAGTGTATCGCAGGCGGGAAACACCATATATTTT. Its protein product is CAWSVSQAGNTIYF.

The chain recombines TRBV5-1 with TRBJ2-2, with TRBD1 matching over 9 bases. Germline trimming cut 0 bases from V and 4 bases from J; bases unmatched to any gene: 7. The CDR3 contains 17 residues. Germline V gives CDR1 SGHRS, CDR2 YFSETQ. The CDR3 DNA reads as TGCGCCAGCAGCTTGGGCTGGGGACAGGGAGCCACCGGGGAGCTGTTTTTT. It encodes CASSLGWGQGATGELFF. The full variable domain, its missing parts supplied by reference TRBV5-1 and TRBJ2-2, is KAGVTQTPRYLIKTRGQQVTLSCSPISGHRSVSWYQQTPGQGLQFLFEYFSETQRNKGNFPGRFSGRQFSNSRSEMNVSTLELGDSALYLCASSLGWGQGATGELFFGEGSRLTVL.

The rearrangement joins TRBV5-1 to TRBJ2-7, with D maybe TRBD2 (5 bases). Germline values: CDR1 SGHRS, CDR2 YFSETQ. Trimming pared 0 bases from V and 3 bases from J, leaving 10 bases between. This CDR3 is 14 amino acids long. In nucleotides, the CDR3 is TGCGCCAGCAGCTTGGCCCGGGGTCGCTACGAGCAGTACTTC. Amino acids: CASSLARGRYEQYF.

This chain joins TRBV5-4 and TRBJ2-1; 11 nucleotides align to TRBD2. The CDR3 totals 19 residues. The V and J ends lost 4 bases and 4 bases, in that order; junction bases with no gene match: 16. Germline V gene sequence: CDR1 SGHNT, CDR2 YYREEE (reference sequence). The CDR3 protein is CASSQPGLAAITPYNEQFF. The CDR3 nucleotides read TGTGCCAGCAGCCAGCCGGGACTAGCGGCCATTACCCCGTACAATGAGCAGTTCTTC.

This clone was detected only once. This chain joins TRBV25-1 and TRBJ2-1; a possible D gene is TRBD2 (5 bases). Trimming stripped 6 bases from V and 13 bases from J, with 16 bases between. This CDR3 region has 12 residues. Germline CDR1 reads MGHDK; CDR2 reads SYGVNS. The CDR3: CASSAGILIQFF. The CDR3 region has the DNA TGTGCCAGCAGCGCCGGGATCCTGATACAGTTCTTC.

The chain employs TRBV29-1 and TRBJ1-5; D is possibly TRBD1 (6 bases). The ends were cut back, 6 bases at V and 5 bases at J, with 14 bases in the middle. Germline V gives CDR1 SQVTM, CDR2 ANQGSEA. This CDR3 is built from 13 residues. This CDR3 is CSVGTGSDQPQHF. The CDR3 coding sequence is TGCAGCGTCGGTACAGGGTCGGATCAGCCCCAGCATTTT.

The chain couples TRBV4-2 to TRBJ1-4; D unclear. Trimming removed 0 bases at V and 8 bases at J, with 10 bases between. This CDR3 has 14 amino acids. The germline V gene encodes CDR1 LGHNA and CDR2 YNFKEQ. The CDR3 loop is CASSQEGGQEKLFF. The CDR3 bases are TGTGCCAGCAGCCAAGAGGGAGGTCAAGAAAAACTGTTTTTT.

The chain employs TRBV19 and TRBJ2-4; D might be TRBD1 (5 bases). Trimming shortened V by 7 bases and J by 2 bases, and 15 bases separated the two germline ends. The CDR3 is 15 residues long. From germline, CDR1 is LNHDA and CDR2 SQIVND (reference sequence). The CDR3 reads CASKTGHFSKNIQYF. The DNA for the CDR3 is TGTGCCAGTAAAACCGGACACTTTTCCAAAAACATTCAGTACTTC.

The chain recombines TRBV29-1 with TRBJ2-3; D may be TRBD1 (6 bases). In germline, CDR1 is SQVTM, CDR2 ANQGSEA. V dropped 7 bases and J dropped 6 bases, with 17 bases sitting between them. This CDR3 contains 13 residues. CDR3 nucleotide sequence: TGCAGCGCCTACAGGGATTTTACCGATACGCAGTATTTT. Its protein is CSAYRDFTDTQYF.

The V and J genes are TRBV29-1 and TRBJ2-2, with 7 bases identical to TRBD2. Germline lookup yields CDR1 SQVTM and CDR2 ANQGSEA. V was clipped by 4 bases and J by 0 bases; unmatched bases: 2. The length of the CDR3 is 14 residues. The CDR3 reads CSVGEGSNTGELFF. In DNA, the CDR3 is TGCAGCGTTGGGGAGGGTTCGAACACCGGGGAGCTGTTTTTT.

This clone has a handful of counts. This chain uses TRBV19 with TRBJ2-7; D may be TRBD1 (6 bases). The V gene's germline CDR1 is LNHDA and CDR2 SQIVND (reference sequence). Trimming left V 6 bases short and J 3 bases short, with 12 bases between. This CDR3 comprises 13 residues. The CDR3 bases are TGTGCCAGTAGCCTGACAGGAATCTACGAGCAGTACTTC. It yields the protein CASSLTGIYEQYF.

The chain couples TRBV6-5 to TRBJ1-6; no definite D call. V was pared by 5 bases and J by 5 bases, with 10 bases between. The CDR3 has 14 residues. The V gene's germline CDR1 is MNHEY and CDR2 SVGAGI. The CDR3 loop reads CASSPQANNSPLHF. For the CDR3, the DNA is TGTGCCAGCAGTCCGCAGGCAAATAATTCACCCCTCCACTTT.

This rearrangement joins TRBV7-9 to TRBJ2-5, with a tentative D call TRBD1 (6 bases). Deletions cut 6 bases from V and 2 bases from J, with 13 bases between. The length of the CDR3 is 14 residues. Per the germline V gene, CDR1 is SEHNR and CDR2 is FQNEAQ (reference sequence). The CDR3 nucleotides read TGTGCCAGCAGGCATTACAGGGCTCAAGAGACCCAGTACTTC. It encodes CASRHYRAQETQYF.

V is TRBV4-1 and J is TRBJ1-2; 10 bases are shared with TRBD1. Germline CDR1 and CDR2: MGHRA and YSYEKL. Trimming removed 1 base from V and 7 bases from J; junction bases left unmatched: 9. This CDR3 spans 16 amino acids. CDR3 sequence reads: CASSQGWTGGRGGYTF. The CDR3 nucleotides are TGCGCCAGCAGCCAAGGTTGGACAGGGGGTCGGGGTGGCTACACCTTC.

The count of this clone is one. DNA for the CDR3: TGCGCCAGCAGCTTGGCGGGCGGGACTAGCGGGATCCCCTACAATGAGCAGTTCTTC. Its translation: CASSLAGGTSGIPYNEQFF. The chain joins TRBV5-1 to TRBJ2-1; TRBD2 aligns across 13 bases. Germline V lookup: CDR1 SGHRS, CDR2 YFSETQ. The CDR3 length is 19 residues. After removal of 0 bases from V and 2 bases from J, the junction contained 8 bases not matched to a gene.